This is a list of T cell receptor beta chains from one sample in a study of shared clonotypes between healthy human individuals. Assay: immunoSEQ multiplex PCR; the TCRdb copy retains only in-frame clones and omits some. The repertoire includes some 690,000 clones, around 91% of them detected once, and about 33% sits in the top ten. The sequenced material came from memory CD8+ T cells from PBMCs. The receptors come from a man between 18 and 35 years old in good health. Some clones in this sample may be carry-over from other donors' samples. The CDR3 runs from the conserved cysteine through the conserved F or W. Each record gives: V gene, CDR3 length, clone size, J gene, D gene, CDR3 DNA, CDR3 protein. A D gene is named only where the DNA matches it firmly. Clone size, where shown, is once, few, many, or a class for clones that have expanded.

TRBV7-6	15	NA	TRBJ1-1	NA	TGTGCCAGCAGCTCGTACACTGGGTGGGACACTGAAGCTTTCTTT	CASSSYTGWDTEAFF
TRBV7-8	15	NA	TRBJ1-3	NA	TGTGCCAGCAGCTTAGAAGGCCTCTCTGGAAACACCATATATTTT	CASSLEGLSGNTIYF
TRBV9	16	NA	TRBJ2-6	NA	TGTGCCAGCAGCGTAGATCGGAACTCTGGGGCCAACGTCCTGACTTTC	CASSVDRNSGANVLTF
TRBV5-1	15	NA	TRBJ2-3	NA	TGCGCCAGCAGCCTCAGGAGGGGGGGCACAGATACGCAGTATTTT	CASSLRRGGTDTQYF
TRBV29-1	12	NA	TRBJ2-5	NA	TGCAGCGCCGTAGACAGCCAAGAGACCCAGTACTTC	CSAVDSQETQYF
TRBV9	14	NA	TRBJ2-7	NA	TGTGCCAGCAGTCCGGGGATCAGCGGGTACGAGCAGTACTTC	CASSPGISGYEQYF
TRBV7-2	17	NA	TRBJ1-2	NA	TGTGCCAGCAGCTTAAGGTCGCAGGAACCTTTTACCTATGGCTACACCTTC	CASSLRSQEPFTYGYTF
TRBV9	14	NA	TRBJ2-3	NA	TGTGCCAGCAGCGCGGAGGGGGGCCCAGATACGCAGTATTTT	CASSAEGGPDTQYF
TRBV27	15	NA	TRBJ2-1	TRBD2	TGTGCCAGCAGCAGCGGGAGGGGGGGTTACAATGAGCAGTTCTTC	CASSSGRGGYNEQFF
TRBV6-5	14	NA	TRBJ2-2	NA	TGTGCCAGCAGTAAGGACGGAGTCACCGGGGAGCTGTTTTTT	CASSKDGVTGELFF
TRBV25-1	10	NA	TRBJ2-5	NA	TGTGCCAGCACTGGGGAGACCCAGTACTTC	CASTGETQYF
TRBV11-1	15	once	TRBJ2-1	NA	TGTGCCAGCAGCACCCAACTCGACAGGGAGGAGGAGCAGTTCTTC	CASSTQLDREEEQFF
TRBV29-1	15	NA	TRBJ2-6	NA	TGCAGCGTTGTGAGACAGATCTCTGGGGCCAACGTCCTGACTTTC	CSVVRQISGANVLTF
TRBV19	15	NA	TRBJ1-2	NA	TGTGCCAGTAGTATAGCAAGGACAGCTAACTATGGCTACACCTTC	CASSIARTANYGYTF
TRBV23-1	18	NA	TRBJ2-3	TRBD2	TGCGCCAGCAGTCTGATGGGCGGGGAGGGAGTCGGTGCAGATACGCAGTATTTT	CASSLMGGEGVGADTQYF
TRBV19	12	NA	TRBJ2-7	NA	TGTGCCAGTGCGACAAGTTTCTACGAGCAGTACTTC	CASATSFYEQYF
TRBV4-1	16	NA	TRBJ2-1	NA	TGCGCCAGCAGCCAAGCTAGCGCTAGCTCCTACAATGGGCAGTTCTTC	CASSQASASSYNGQFF
TRBV27	15	NA	TRBJ2-1	NA	TGTGCCAGCAGTGATCGGGGAGGACCCTACAATGAGCAGTTCTTC	CASSDRGGPYNEQFF
TRBV28	16	NA	TRBJ2-7	TRBD2	TGTGCCAGCAGTTTATTAGCGCTAGCGGGGACCTACGAGCAGTACTTC	CASSLLALAGTYEQYF
TRBV4-1	16	NA	TRBJ2-1	TRBD2	TGCGCCAGCAGCCAAGGCACTAGCGGGAGGGGGGGTGATCAGTTCTTC	CASSQGTSGRGGDQFF
TRBV5-6	18	NA	TRBJ2-4	TRBD1	TGTGCCAGCAGCTTCGACCCCACCGGACAGGGGGCGAATAGCATTCAGTACTTC	CASSFDPTGQGANSIQYF
TRBV11-2	15	NA	TRBJ1-4	NA	TGTGCCAGCAGCTTAAAACAGGCAACTAATGAAAAACTGTTTTTT	CASSLKQATNEKLFF
TRBV7-9	13	NA	TRBJ2-7	TRBD2	TGTGCCAGCGTTCCGGGGGGCTCCTACGAGCAGTACTTC	CASVPGGSYEQYF
TRBV6-1	12	NA	TRBJ2-7	NA	TGTGCCAGCAGTGAAGTCGGGGCCGAGCAGTACTTC	CASSEVGAEQYF
TRBV27	15	once	TRBJ2-5	NA	TGTGCCAGCAGTCCCGGCCGGGGGCCCCAAGAGACCCAGTACTTC	CASSPGRGPQETQYF
TRBV27	15	NA	TRBJ2-6	NA	TGTGCCAGCAGAACAGGGTACTCTGGGGCCAACGTCCTGACTTTC	CASRTGYSGANVLTF
TRBV25-1	17	NA	TRBJ2-7	TRBD2	TGTGCCAGCAGTGAATACTGGAAGGGGACTAGCGGGCTCGAGCAGTACTTC	CASSEYWKGTSGLEQYF
TRBV18	17	NA	TRBJ2-1	TRBD2	TGTGCCAGCTCACCACCGGTGCCGCGGGAGGGCCTGGATGAGCAGTTCTTC	CASSPPVPREGLDEQFF
TRBV6-6	13	once	TRBJ1-4	NA	TGTGCCAGCAGTTACTCCCTAGATGAGAAACTGTTTTTT	CASSYSLDEKLFF
TRBV7-9	16	NA	TRBJ2-3	TRBD2	TGTGCCAGCAGCCCCGATAGCGGGAGGGCCTTAGATACGCAGTATTTT	CASSPDSGRALDTQYF
TRBV5-1	13	NA	TRBJ1-2	TRBD1	TGCGCCAGCAGCATACAGGGGACCCATGGCTACACCTTC	CASSIQGTHGYTF
TRBV9	13	NA	TRBJ2-1	NA	TGTGCCAGCAGCCCAGGGAGAGACAATGAGCAGTTCTTC	CASSPGRDNEQFF
TRBV4-1	14	NA	TRBJ2-1	NA	TGCGCCAGCAGCCAAGCGGGGGGCTGGGATGAGCAGTTCTTC	CASSQAGGWDEQFF
TRBV6-1	13	few	TRBJ2-3	NA	TGTGCCAGCAGCCAGGGGTACGCAGATACGCAGTATTTT	CASSQGYADTQYF
TRBV5-6	15	NA	TRBJ2-3	NA	TGTGCCAGCAGCTTGGCTCGTTGGAACACAGATACGCAGTATTTT	CASSLARWNTDTQYF
TRBV4-1	14	NA	TRBJ2-7	NA	TGCGCCAGCAGCCAAGAGGCCAGGTCCTACGAGCAGTACTTC	CASSQEARSYEQYF
TRBV27	15	NA	TRBJ2-1	NA	TGTGCCAGCAGTCCGGGACTCACACCCTACAATGAGCAGTTCTTC	CASSPGLTPYNEQFF
TRBV11-2	14	NA	TRBJ2-1	TRBD1	TGTGCCAGCAGCTCTTGGGACAGCTTCAATGAGCAGTTCTTC	CASSSWDSFNEQFF
TRBV7-9	15	NA	TRBJ2-2	NA	TGTGCCAGCAGCTTAGCGGGGCCGGTATTCGAGGAGCTGTTTTTT	CASSLAGPVFEELFF
TRBV4-3	15	NA	TRBJ2-7	TRBD2	TGCGCCAGCAGCCGGGGGCTAGCGGGAGGCCACGAGCAGTACTTC	CASSRGLAGGHEQYF
TRBV10-3	13	NA	TRBJ1-1	NA	TGTGCCATCAGGGACCCGACGGACACTGAAGCTTTCTTT	CAIRDPTDTEAFF
TRBV7-2	19	NA	TRBJ2-3	TRBD2	TGTGCCAGCAGCGACGGTACTAGCGGGAGGGCCCTTGGGACAGATACGCAGTATTTT	CASSDGTSGRALGTDTQYF
TRBV19	14	NA	TRBJ2-1	NA	TGTGCCAGTAGTATAGGGGCAGGGCTAGTTGAGCAGTTCTTC	CASSIGAGLVEQFF
TRBV7-8	15	NA	TRBJ2-1	NA	TGTGCCAGCAGCTTAGCGCGGCAGGGGGGGAATGAGCAGTTCTTC	CASSLARQGGNEQFF
TRBV4-1	17	NA	TRBJ2-7	TRBD1	TGCGCCAGCAGCCAGAGGACAGGGAGACCCGCCTCCTACGAGCAGTACTTC	CASSQRTGRPASYEQYF
TRBV14	14	NA	TRBJ2-3	NA	TGTGCCAGCAGCCAAGACTGGAGCACAGATACGCAGTATTTT	CASSQDWSTDTQYF
TRBV7-8	16	NA	TRBJ2-7	TRBD1	TGTGCCAGCAGCTACCTGGAGGGACAGGGGGCGAGGGAGCAGTACTTC	CASSYLEGQGAREQYF
TRBV9	16	NA	TRBJ2-1	NA	TGTGCCAGCAGCGCGAGGGGGGACCCTCGGGTGGATGAGCAGTTCTTC	CASSARGDPRVDEQFF
TRBV27	14	NA	TRBJ1-1	NA	TGTGCCAGCAGCCCCAGGGAAACGAACACTGAAGCTTTCTTT	CASSPRETNTEAFF
TRBV28	15	NA	TRBJ2-2	TRBD2	TGTGCCAGCAGTTTTCCCGGGACTAGCACCGGGGAGCTGTTTTTT	CASSFPGTSTGELFF
TRBV6-4	15	NA	TRBJ1-5	NA	TGTGCCAGCAGTGAAACGGGGGATGGCAATCAGCCCCAGCATTTT	CASSETGDGNQPQHF
TRBV2	13	NA	TRBJ2-7	TRBD2	TGTGCCAGCACTCGGCTAGCGGGGTACGAGCAGTACTTC	CASTRLAGYEQYF
TRBV7-9	11	once	TRBJ2-1	NA	TGTGCCAGCAGCCCCTCTTATGAGCAGTTCTTC	CASSPSYEQFF
TRBV25-1	18	NA	TRBJ2-2	TRBD2	TGTGCCAGCAGTGAATTCAAGCGGGAGGGCCTTGAGGGCGGGGAGCTGTTTTTT	CASSEFKREGLEGGELFF
TRBV7-2	15	NA	TRBJ2-3	NA	TGTGCCAGCAGCTTAGCGCTCCACCTCACAGATACGCAGTATTTT	CASSLALHLTDTQYF
TRBV19	13	NA	TRBJ1-4	NA	TGTGCCAACAATGACAGGACTAATGAAAAACTGTTTTTT	CANNDRTNEKLFF
TRBV27	15	NA	TRBJ1-2	NA	TGTGCCAGCAGTCCTCAGCCGGGACTCCGGGAGTATCACACCTTC	CASSPQPGLREYHTF
TRBV9	15	NA	TRBJ2-7	TRBD2	TGTGCCAGCAGCGAGGGACTAGCGGAATCCTACGAGCAGTACTTC	CASSEGLAESYEQYF
TRBV5-4	17	NA	TRBJ2-7	TRBD1	TGTGCCAGCAGGGATTCAGCCGGGACAGGTCGGAACTACGAGCAGTACTTC	CASRDSAGTGRNYEQYF